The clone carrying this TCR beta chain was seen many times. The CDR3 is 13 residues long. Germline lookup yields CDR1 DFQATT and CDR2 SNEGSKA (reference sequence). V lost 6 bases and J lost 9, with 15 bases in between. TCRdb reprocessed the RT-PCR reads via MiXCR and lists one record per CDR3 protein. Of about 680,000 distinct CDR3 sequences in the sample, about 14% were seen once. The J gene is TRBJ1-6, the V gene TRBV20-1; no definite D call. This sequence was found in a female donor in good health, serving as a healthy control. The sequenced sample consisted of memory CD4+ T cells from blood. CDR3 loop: CSAQVNSGSPLHF. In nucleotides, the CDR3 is TGCAGTGCCCAGGTCAACTCCGGTTCACCCCTCCACTTT.